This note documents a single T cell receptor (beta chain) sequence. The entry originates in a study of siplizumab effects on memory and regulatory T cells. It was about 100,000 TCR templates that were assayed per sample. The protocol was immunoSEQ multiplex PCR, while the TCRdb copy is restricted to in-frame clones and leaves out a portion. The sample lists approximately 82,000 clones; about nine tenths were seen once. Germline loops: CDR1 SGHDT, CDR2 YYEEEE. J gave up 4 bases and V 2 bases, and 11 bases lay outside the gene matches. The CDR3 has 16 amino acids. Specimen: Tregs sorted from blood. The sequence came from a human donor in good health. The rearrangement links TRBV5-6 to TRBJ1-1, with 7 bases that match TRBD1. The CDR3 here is CASSFDRVGGITEAFF. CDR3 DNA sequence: TGTGCCAGCAGCTTCGACAGGGTAGGTGGTATCACTGAAGCTTTCTTT.